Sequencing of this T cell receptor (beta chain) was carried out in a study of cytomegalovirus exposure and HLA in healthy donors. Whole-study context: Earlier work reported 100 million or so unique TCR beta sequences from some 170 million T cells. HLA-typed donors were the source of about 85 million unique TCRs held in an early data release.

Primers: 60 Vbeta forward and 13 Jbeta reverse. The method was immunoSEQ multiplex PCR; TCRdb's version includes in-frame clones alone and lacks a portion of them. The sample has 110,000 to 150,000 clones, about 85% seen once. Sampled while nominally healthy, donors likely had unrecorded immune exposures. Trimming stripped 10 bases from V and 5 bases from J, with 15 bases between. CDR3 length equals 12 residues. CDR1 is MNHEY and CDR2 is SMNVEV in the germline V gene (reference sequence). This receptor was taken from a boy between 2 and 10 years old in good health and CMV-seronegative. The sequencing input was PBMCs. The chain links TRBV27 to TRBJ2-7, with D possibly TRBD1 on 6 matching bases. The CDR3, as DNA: TGTGCCACCTCATGCAGGGGCCACGAGCAGTACTTC. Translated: CATSCRGHEQYF.